These T cell receptor beta chains were read from a single sample in a study of cytomegalovirus exposure and HLA in healthy donors. Sequencing used immunoSEQ multiplex PCR; TCRdb keeps in-frame clones, though not all of them. Counted here are around 200,000 clones, about 80% occurring once; the ten biggest clones make up approximately 2.9%. The source material was PBMCs. These receptors originate from a woman aged 45 to 65 in good health and CMV-seropositive. Each CDR3 is given with its conserved first and last residue. D genes are given only for firm matches. A clone size is listed for some rows: how often the clone was seen (once, few, many), or a class if it is expanded.

D gene: TRBD1
J gene: TRBJ2-7
clone size: -
V gene: TRBV7-9
CDR3 DNA: TGTGCCAGCAGCTTAGATCCCAGGGACAGGGGCTCCTACGAGCAGTACTTC
CDR3 protein: CASSLDPRDRGSYEQYF

D gene: -
J gene: TRBJ1-2
clone size: -
V gene: TRBV7-2
CDR3 DNA: TGTGCCAGCAGCTTAGTTTCTCGGGGGGGAACAGGTCGATATGGCTACACCTTC
CDR3 protein: CASSLVSRGGTGRYGYTF

D gene: TRBD2
J gene: TRBJ2-7
clone size: -
V gene: TRBV7-8
CDR3 DNA: TGTGCCAGCAGCTTAGTCCGGCTAGCGGGGGACTACGAGCAGTACTTC
CDR3 protein: CASSLVRLAGDYEQYF

D gene: TRBD2
J gene: TRBJ2-2
clone size: -
V gene: TRBV10-3
CDR3 DNA: TGTGCCATCAGTGGTAATGATGGGGCGGGGGGCCCCGGGGAGCTGTTTTTT
CDR3 protein: CAISGNDGAGGPGELFF

D gene: TRBD2
J gene: TRBJ2-3
clone size: -
V gene: TRBV19
CDR3 DNA: TGTGCCAGTAGTACCCTTTCTAGCGGCCCTGAAGGAGATACGCAGTATTTT
CDR3 protein: CASSTLSSGPEGDTQYF

D gene: TRBD1
J gene: TRBJ1-1
clone size: -
V gene: TRBV6-5
CDR3 DNA: TGTGCCAGCAGCCGCAACAGGGGGAACACTGAAGCTTTCTTT
CDR3 protein: CASSRNRGNTEAFF

D gene: -
J gene: TRBJ2-2
clone size: -
V gene: TRBV18
CDR3 DNA: TGTGCCAGCTCCCCCGGTTACGGGGAGCTGTTTTTT
CDR3 protein: CASSPGYGELFF

D gene: -
J gene: TRBJ2-5
clone size: -
V gene: TRBV7-9
CDR3 DNA: TGTGCCAGCAGCCGAGTTAAGGAGACCCAGTACTTC
CDR3 protein: CASSRVKETQYF

D gene: TRBD1
J gene: TRBJ1-1
clone size: -
V gene: TRBV6-6
CDR3 DNA: TGTGCCAGCAGCCAGGGGGCTGAAGCTTTCTTT
CDR3 protein: CASSQGAEAFF

D gene: TRBD1
J gene: TRBJ1-2
clone size: -
V gene: TRBV7-9
CDR3 DNA: TGTGCCGGGAGGACAGGGCTAAACTATGGCTACACCTTC
CDR3 protein: CAGRTGLNYGYTF

D gene: -
J gene: TRBJ2-7
clone size: -
V gene: TRBV25-1
CDR3 DNA: TGTGCCAGCAGTGAACAGGGCCCTACCTACGAGCAGTACTTC
CDR3 protein: CASSEQGPTYEQYF

D gene: -
J gene: TRBJ1-3
clone size: -
V gene: TRBV18
CDR3 DNA: TGTGCCAGCTCACCATCGGCAGGCTCTGGAAACACCATATATTTT
CDR3 protein: CASSPSAGSGNTIYF

D gene: TRBD1
J gene: TRBJ2-5
clone size: -
V gene: TRBV28
CDR3 DNA: TGTGCCAGCAGTTCCTTGGACAGGGGGGAGACCCAGTACTTC
CDR3 protein: CASSSLDRGETQYF

D gene: TRBD2
J gene: TRBJ2-3
clone size: -
V gene: TRBV10-3
CDR3 DNA: TGTGCCATCAGCGGGGGGGCCCCTAGCACAGATACGCAGTATTTT
CDR3 protein: CAISGGAPSTDTQYF

D gene: -
J gene: TRBJ2-1
clone size: few
V gene: TRBV4-3
CDR3 DNA: TGCGCCAGCAGCCAAGATATGCGGGGGCTTGAGCAGTTCTTC
CDR3 protein: CASSQDMRGLEQFF

D gene: -
J gene: TRBJ2-2
clone size: -
V gene: TRBV7-9
CDR3 DNA: TGTGCCAGCAGCTTCAATCGGCAGGGGAACACCGGGGAGCTGTTTTTT
CDR3 protein: CASSFNRQGNTGELFF

D gene: -
J gene: TRBJ1-2
clone size: -
V gene: TRBV9
CDR3 DNA: TGTGCCAGCAGCGCCGGGGAGGTTGGCTACACCTTC
CDR3 protein: CASSAGEVGYTF

D gene: -
J gene: TRBJ1-2
clone size: few
V gene: TRBV30
CDR3 DNA: TGTGCCTGGACAGGGCTTAATGGCTACACCTTC
CDR3 protein: CAWTGLNGYTF

D gene: -
J gene: TRBJ2-7
clone size: -
V gene: TRBV4-1
CDR3 DNA: TGCGCCAGCAGCCAAGTTGCGGGGGCCGTGTACGAGCAGTACTTC
CDR3 protein: CASSQVAGAVYEQYF

D gene: -
J gene: TRBJ1-1
clone size: -
V gene: TRBV6-4
CDR3 DNA: TGTGCCAGCAGGACAGACAGCTACGCTGAAGCTTTCTTT
CDR3 protein: CASRTDSYAEAFF

D gene: -
J gene: TRBJ2-4
clone size: -
V gene: TRBV21-1
CDR3 DNA: TGTGCCAGCAGCAGGGGGGCAGGGGGCCTTATTCAGTACTTC
CDR3 protein: CASSRGAGGLIQYF

D gene: TRBD1
J gene: TRBJ2-1
clone size: -
V gene: TRBV18
CDR3 DNA: TGTGCCAGCTCACTAACAGGGGGCGCGGGGAATGAGCAGTTCTTC
CDR3 protein: CASSLTGGAGNEQFF

D gene: -
J gene: TRBJ1-5
clone size: -
V gene: TRBV4-1
CDR3 DNA: TGCGCCAGCAGCCAAGCGCAGAAAATTAGCAATCAGCCCCAGCATTTT
CDR3 protein: CASSQAQKISNQPQHF

D gene: TRBD1
J gene: TRBJ1-2
clone size: once
V gene: TRBV2
CDR3 DNA: TGTGCCAGCACCTCAGGGGGGACAGATAATAACTATGGCTACACCTTC
CDR3 protein: CASTSGGTDNNYGYTF

D gene: -
J gene: TRBJ1-4
clone size: -
V gene: TRBV28
CDR3 DNA: TGTGCCAGCAGCCCCAGCGGGGGCGGTAATGAAAAACTGTTTTTT
CDR3 protein: CASSPSGGGNEKLFF

D gene: TRBD2
J gene: TRBJ2-2
clone size: -
V gene: TRBV25-1
CDR3 DNA: TGTGCCAGCGCCCTAGCGGGCTTGAACACCGGGGAGCTGTTTTTT
CDR3 protein: CASALAGLNTGELFF

D gene: TRBD1
J gene: TRBJ1-2
clone size: -
V gene: TRBV7-9
CDR3 DNA: TGTGCCAGCAGCTTAGTGGACAGGTTTATCGGCTACACCTTC
CDR3 protein: CASSLVDRFIGYTF

D gene: TRBD2
J gene: TRBJ2-3
clone size: -
V gene: TRBV7-3
CDR3 DNA: TGTGCCAGCAGCTTCCTTGGCGGGGGGTCGCAAGATACGCAGTATTTT
CDR3 protein: CASSFLGGGSQDTQYF

D gene: TRBD1
J gene: TRBJ2-7
clone size: -
V gene: TRBV13
CDR3 DNA: TGTGCCAGCAGCCAATCCGGCAGACAGGGCCGAACCTACGAGCAGTACTTC
CDR3 protein: CASSQSGRQGRTYEQYF

D gene: -
J gene: TRBJ2-1
clone size: few
V gene: TRBV27
CDR3 DNA: TGTGCCAGCAGTCCCGGCCAAGGGGTGGATGAGCAGTTCTTC
CDR3 protein: CASSPGQGVDEQFF

D gene: -
J gene: TRBJ2-7
clone size: -
V gene: TRBV28
CDR3 DNA: TGTGCCAGCAGGCAGGGAACGGTCTACGAGCAGTACTTC
CDR3 protein: CASRQGTVYEQYF

D gene: TRBD1
J gene: TRBJ2-1
clone size: -
V gene: TRBV7-2
CDR3 DNA: TGTGCCAGCAGCTTTAGACAGGGGCCCTACAATGAGCAGTTCTTC
CDR3 protein: CASSFRQGPYNEQFF

D gene: -
J gene: TRBJ1-6
clone size: -
V gene: TRBV6-1
CDR3 DNA: TGTGCCAGCAGGACGGACAGTGGTAATTCACCCCTCCACTTT
CDR3 protein: CASRTDSGNSPLHF

D gene: -
J gene: TRBJ2-3
clone size: -
V gene: TRBV19
CDR3 DNA: TGTGCCAGTACCGTGACGGGGTCAGATACGCAGTATTTT
CDR3 protein: CASTVTGSDTQYF

D gene: -
J gene: TRBJ2-5
clone size: -
V gene: TRBV7-9
CDR3 DNA: TGTGCCAGCAGCTCCGGGGGGCTCGAGACCCAGTACTTC
CDR3 protein: CASSSGGLETQYF

D gene: TRBD1
J gene: TRBJ1-2
clone size: -
V gene: TRBV19
CDR3 DNA: TGTGCCAGTAGTCTCGCCGGAGGGACAGGGGCGACCTATGGCTACACCTTC
CDR3 protein: CASSLAGGTGATYGYTF

D gene: -
J gene: TRBJ1-1
clone size: -
V gene: TRBV28
CDR3 DNA: TGTGCCAGCAGAATAAAGGGAGGGCTGAACACTGAAGCTTTCTTT
CDR3 protein: CASRIKGGLNTEAFF

D gene: TRBD2
J gene: TRBJ2-1
clone size: -
V gene: TRBV7-9
CDR3 DNA: TGTGCCAGCAGCGATTACGGGGGGGCCTACAATGAGCAGTTCTTC
CDR3 protein: CASSDYGGAYNEQFF

D gene: TRBD2
J gene: TRBJ2-7
clone size: once
V gene: TRBV28
CDR3 DNA: TGTGCCAGTTCCCTTGGGCTAGCGGGGAGTCGATCCTACGAGCAGTACTTC
CDR3 protein: CASSLGLAGSRSYEQYF

D gene: -
J gene: TRBJ1-5
clone size: -
V gene: TRBV2
CDR3 DNA: TGTGCCAGCAGATGGGAGGATCAGCCCCAGCATTTT
CDR3 protein: CASRWEDQPQHF

D gene: -
J gene: TRBJ1-5
clone size: -
V gene: TRBV2
CDR3 DNA: TGTGCCAGCAACAGAAGTCCTAATCAGCCCCAGCATTTT
CDR3 protein: CASNRSPNQPQHF

D gene: TRBD2
J gene: TRBJ2-2
clone size: -
V gene: TRBV7-3
CDR3 DNA: TGTGCCAGCAGCTTAATCCCCGGACTAGCGGGGGCTAACACCGGGGAGCTGTTTTTT
CDR3 protein: CASSLIPGLAGANTGELFF

D gene: -
J gene: TRBJ2-1
clone size: -
V gene: TRBV29-1
CDR3 DNA: TGCAGCGCTATCGGGGGTTCCCACTCCTACAATGAGCAGTTCTTC
CDR3 protein: CSAIGGSHSYNEQFF

D gene: -
J gene: TRBJ2-7
clone size: -
V gene: TRBV7-2
CDR3 DNA: TGTGCCAGCAGCCTATCTCGGAGCGACGAGCAGTACTTC
CDR3 protein: CASSLSRSDEQYF

D gene: -
J gene: TRBJ1-5
clone size: -
V gene: TRBV7-3
CDR3 DNA: TGTGCCAGCAGCTTAGAGGCGGGACAGCCCCAGCATTTT
CDR3 protein: CASSLEAGQPQHF

D gene: -
J gene: TRBJ1-1
clone size: -
V gene: TRBV12-5
CDR3 DNA: TGTGCTAGTGGACCCGACCGGGAGTATAGCGCTTTCTTT
CDR3 protein: CASGPDREYSAFF

D gene: TRBD1
J gene: TRBJ1-6
clone size: few
V gene: TRBV6-6
CDR3 DNA: TGTGCCAGCAAAGGACAGGGAGGGAGTGGCACCCTCCACTTT
CDR3 protein: CASKGQGGSGTLHF

D gene: -
J gene: TRBJ1-3
clone size: -
V gene: TRBV19
CDR3 DNA: TGTGCCAGTAGTACCATCGGGGTCAGTCGCGGAAACACCATATATTTT
CDR3 protein: CASSTIGVSRGNTIYF

D gene: -
J gene: TRBJ1-5
clone size: -
V gene: TRBV6-1
CDR3 DNA: TGTGCCAGCAGTGACCTCCAAAGAGGTACCAATCAGCCCCAGCATTTT
CDR3 protein: CASSDLQRGTNQPQHF

D gene: -
J gene: TRBJ1-6
clone size: -
V gene: TRBV27
CDR3 DNA: TGTGCCAGCAGTTTATCCAGGCCGAATTCACCCCTCCACTTT
CDR3 protein: CASSLSRPNSPLHF

D gene: TRBD1
J gene: TRBJ2-7
clone size: -
V gene: TRBV11-2
CDR3 DNA: TGTGCCAGCAGCTTAGTAGGACAGGGCCAGTACTTC
CDR3 protein: CASSLVGQGQYF

D gene: TRBD1
J gene: TRBJ2-5
clone size: -
V gene: TRBV5-1
CDR3 DNA: TGCGCCAGCAGCTTGGATTACAGGGGAGAGACCCAGTACTTC
CDR3 protein: CASSLDYRGETQYF

D gene: TRBD2
J gene: TRBJ2-2
clone size: -
V gene: TRBV19
CDR3 DNA: TGTGCCAGTAGTCCTAGGGGACTAGCGGGGGACACCGGGGAGCTGTTTTTT
CDR3 protein: CASSPRGLAGDTGELFF

D gene: -
J gene: TRBJ2-3
clone size: -
V gene: TRBV9
CDR3 DNA: TGTGCCAGCAGCCGAACAAGCGGCCCCACAGATACGCAGTATTTT
CDR3 protein: CASSRTSGPTDTQYF

D gene: TRBD2
J gene: TRBJ2-5
clone size: -
V gene: TRBV7-6
CDR3 DNA: TGTGCCAGCAGCTCCCGACTAGCGGGGGAGCAAGAGACCCAGTACTTC
CDR3 protein: CASSSRLAGEQETQYF